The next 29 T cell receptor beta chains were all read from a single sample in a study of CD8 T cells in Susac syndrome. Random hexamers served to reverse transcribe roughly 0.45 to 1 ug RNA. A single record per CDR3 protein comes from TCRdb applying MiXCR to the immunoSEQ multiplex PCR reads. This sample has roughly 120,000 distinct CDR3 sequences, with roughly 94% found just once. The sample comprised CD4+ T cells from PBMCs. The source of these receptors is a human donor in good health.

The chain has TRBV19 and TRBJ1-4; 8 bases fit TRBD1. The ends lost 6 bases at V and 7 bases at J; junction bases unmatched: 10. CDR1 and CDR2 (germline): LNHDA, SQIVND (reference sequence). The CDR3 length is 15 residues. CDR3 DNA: TGTGCCAGTAGACCCGATGGACAGGGAAGTGAAAAACTGTTTTTT. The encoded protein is CASRPDGQGSEKLFF.

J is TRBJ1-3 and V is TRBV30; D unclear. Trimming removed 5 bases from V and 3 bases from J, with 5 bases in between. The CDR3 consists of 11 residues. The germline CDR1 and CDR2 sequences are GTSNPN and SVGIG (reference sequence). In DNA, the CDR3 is TGTGCCTGGTCAAGTGGAAACACCATATATTTT. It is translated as CAWSSGNTIYF. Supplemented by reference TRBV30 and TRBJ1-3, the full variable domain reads SQTIHQWPATLVQPVGSPLSLECTVEGTSNPNLYWYRQAAGRGLQLLFYSVGIGQISSEVPQNLSASRPQDRQFILSSKKLLLSDSGFYLCAWSSGNTIYFGEGSWLTVV.

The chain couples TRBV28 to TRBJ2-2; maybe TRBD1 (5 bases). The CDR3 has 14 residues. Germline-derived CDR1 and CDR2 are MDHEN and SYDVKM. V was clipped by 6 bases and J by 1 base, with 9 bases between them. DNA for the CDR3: TGTGCCAGCAGGGACGGACAGAACACCGGGGAGCTGTTTTTT. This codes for CASRDGQNTGELFF.

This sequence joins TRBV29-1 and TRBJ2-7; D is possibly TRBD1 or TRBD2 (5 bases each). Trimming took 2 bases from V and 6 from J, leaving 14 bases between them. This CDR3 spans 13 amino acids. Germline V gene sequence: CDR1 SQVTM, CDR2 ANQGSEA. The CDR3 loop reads CSVEISGTGEQYF. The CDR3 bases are TGCAGCGTTGAAATATCAGGGACGGGCGAGCAGTACTTC.

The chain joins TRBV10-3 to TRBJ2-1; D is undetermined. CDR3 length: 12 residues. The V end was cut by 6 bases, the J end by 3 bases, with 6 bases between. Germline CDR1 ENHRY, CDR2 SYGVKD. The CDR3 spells CAISPNYNEQFF. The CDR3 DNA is TGTGCCATCAGCCCAAACTACAATGAGCAGTTCTTC.

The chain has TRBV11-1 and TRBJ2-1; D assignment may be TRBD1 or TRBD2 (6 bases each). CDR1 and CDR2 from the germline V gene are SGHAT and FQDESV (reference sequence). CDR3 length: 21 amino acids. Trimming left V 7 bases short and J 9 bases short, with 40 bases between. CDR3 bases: TGTGCCAGCACCCCTTCCGGAGGGGCCTCGTGGGGGCCTCGTAGGGGCGGTGAGCAGTTCTTC. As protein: CASTPSGGASWGPRRGGEQFF.

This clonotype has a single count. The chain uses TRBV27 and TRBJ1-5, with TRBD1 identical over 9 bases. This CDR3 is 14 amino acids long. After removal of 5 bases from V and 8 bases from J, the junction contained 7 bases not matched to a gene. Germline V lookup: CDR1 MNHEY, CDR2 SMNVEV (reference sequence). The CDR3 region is CASSRTGEGKPQHF. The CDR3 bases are TGTGCCAGCAGTAGGACAGGGGAGGGAAAGCCCCAGCATTTT.

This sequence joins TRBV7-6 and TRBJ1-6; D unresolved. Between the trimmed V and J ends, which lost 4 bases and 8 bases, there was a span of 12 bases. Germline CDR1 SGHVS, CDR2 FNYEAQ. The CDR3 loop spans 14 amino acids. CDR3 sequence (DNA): TGTGCCAGCAGCTCCACGAACCGCGATTCACCCCTCCACTTT. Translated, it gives CASSSTNRDSPLHF.

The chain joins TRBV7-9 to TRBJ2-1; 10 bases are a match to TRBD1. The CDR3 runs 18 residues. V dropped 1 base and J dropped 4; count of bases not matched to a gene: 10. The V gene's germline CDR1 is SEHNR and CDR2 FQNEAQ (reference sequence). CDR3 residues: CASSLGIAGTGVYNEQFF. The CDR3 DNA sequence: TGTGCCAGCAGCTTAGGAATCGCCGGGACAGGGGTTTACAATGAGCAGTTCTTC.

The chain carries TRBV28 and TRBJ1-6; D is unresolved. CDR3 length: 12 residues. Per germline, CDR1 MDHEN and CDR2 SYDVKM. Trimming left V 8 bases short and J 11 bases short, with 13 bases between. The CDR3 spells CASAPRPAPLHF. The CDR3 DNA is TGTGCCAGCGCCCCCCGTCCTGCACCCCTCCACTTT.

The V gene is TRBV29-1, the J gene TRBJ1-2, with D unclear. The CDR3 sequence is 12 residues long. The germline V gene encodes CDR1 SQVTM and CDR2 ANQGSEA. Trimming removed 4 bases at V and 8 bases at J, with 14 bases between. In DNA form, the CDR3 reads TGCAGCGTTGTAAAATCGGTAGGAGGCTACACCTTC. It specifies CSVVKSVGGYTF.

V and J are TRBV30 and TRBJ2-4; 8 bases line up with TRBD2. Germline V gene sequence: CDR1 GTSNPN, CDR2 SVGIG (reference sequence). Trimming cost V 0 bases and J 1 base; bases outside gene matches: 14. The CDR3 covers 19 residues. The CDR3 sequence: CAWSVMASRGAKAKNIQYF. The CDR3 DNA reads TGTGCCTGGAGTGTAATGGCTTCGCGGGGGGCGAAGGCCAAAAACATTCAGTACTTC.

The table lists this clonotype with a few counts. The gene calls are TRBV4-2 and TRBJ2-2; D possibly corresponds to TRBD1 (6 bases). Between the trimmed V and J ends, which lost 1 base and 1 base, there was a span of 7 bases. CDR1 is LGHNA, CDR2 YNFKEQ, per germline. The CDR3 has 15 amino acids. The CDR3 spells CASSQGTVNTGELFF. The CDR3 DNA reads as TGTGCCAGCAGCCAAGGGACAGTGAACACCGGGGAGCTGTTTTTT.

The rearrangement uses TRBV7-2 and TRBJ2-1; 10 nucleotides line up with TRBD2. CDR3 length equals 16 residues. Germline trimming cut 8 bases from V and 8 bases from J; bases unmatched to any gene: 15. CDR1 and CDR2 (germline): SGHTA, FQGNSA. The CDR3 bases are TGTGCCAGCGGACTTAGCGGGAGGTTTGGACACTATGAGCAGTTCTTC. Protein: CASGLSGRFGHYEQFF.

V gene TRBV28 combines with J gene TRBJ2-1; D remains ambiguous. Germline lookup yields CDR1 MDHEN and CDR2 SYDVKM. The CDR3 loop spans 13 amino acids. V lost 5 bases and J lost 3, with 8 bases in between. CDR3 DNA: TGTGCCAGCAGTCTCAACGTCTACAATGAGCAGTTCTTC. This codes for CASSLNVYNEQFF.

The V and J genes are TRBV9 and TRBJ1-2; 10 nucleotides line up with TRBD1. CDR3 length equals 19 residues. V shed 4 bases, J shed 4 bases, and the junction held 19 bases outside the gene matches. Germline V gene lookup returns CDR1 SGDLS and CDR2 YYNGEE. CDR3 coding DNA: TGTGCCAGCAGCCCAGGGGGGCCCGTGGGGACAGGGGAGGCCTATGGCTACACCTTC. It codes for CASSPGGPVGTGEAYGYTF.

CDR3 DNA sequence: TGTGCCAGCAGCCGCAGGGGAGACAGAGCAGATACGCAGTATTTT. This encodes CASSRRGDRADTQYF. This chain connects TRBV7-2 to TRBJ2-3, with D perhaps matching TRBD1 (6 bases). Trimming cost V 5 bases and J 4 bases, with 16 bases left between them. Germline loops: CDR1 SGHTA, CDR2 FQGNSA. The CDR3 totals 15 residues.

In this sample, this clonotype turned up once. DNA for the CDR3: TGTGCCAGCAGGGGACAGGGGGCTGTTTCACCCCTCCACTTT. This gives the protein CASRGQGAVSPLHF. The chain carries TRBV6-6 and TRBJ1-6; 12 bases map to TRBD1. The junction had 3 bases not matched to a gene; V was cut back by 6 bases and J by 9 bases. CDR1 is MNHNY and CDR2 is SVGAGI in the germline V gene (reference sequence). The CDR3 runs 14 residues.

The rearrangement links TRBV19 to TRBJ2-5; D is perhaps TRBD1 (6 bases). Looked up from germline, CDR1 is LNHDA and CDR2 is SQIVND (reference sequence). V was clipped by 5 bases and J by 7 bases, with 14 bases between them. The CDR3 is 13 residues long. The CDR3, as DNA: TGTGCCAGTAGTCCAGGGGTCACAGGGACCCAGTACTTC. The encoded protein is CASSPGVTGTQYF.

The CDR3 is CASSGTGNYNEQFF. The CDR3 bases are TGTGCCAGCAGTGGGACAGGGAACTACAATGAGCAGTTCTTC. The genes are TRBV12-3 or TRBV12-4 and TRBJ2-1; 9 positions agree with TRBD1. The CDR3 extends over 14 amino acids. V shed 5 bases and J 3 bases; nucleotides not matched to a gene: 2.

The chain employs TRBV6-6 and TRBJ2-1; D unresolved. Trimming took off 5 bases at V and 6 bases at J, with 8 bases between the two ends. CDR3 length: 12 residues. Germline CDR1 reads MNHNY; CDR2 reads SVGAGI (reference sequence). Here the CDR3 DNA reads TGTGCCAGCAGTACCGGGCTCAATGAGCAGTTCTTC. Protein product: CASSTGLNEQFF.

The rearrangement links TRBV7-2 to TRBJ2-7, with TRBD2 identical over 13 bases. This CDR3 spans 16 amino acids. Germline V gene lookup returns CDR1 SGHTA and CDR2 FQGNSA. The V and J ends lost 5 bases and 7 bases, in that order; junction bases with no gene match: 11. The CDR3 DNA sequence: TGTGCCAGCAGCCCTTGGACTAGCGGGAGTCCAAGGGAGCAGTACTTC. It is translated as CASSPWTSGSPREQYF.

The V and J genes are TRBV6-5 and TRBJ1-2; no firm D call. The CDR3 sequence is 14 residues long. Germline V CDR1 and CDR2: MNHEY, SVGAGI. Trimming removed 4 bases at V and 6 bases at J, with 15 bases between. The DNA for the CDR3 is TGTGCCAGCAGTTCTCCTTCCTCGCCAAATGGCTACACCTTC. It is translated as CASSSPSSPNGYTF.

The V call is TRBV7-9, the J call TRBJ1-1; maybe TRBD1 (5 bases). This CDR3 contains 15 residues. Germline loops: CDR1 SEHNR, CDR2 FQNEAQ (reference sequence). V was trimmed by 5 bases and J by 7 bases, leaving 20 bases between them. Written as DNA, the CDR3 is TGTGCCAGCAGCCCCGGGGGGGGGTCTGGGATTGAAGCTTTCTTT. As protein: CASSPGGGSGIEAFF. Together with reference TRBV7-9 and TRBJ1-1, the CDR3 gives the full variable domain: DTGVSQNPRHKITKRGQNVTFRCDPISEHNRLYWYRQTLGQGPEFLTYFQNEAQLEKSRLLSDRFSAERPKGSFSTLEIQRTEQGDSAMYLCASSPGGGSGIEAFFGQGTRLTVV.

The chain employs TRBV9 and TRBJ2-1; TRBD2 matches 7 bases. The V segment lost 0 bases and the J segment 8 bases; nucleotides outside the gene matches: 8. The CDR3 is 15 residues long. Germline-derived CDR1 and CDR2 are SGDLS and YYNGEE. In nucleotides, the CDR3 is TGTGCCAGCAGCGTAGATGTGGGAGGGCCCCATGAGCAGTTCTTC. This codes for CASSVDVGGPHEQFF.

The CDR3 here is CASSFGSNTQYF. For the CDR3, the DNA is TGTGCCAGCAGCTTTGGTTCGAATACGCAGTATTTT. J is TRBJ2-3 and V is TRBV6-2 or TRBV6-3; no firm D call. The CDR3 covers 12 residues. The V end lost 6 bases, the J end lost 7 bases, and 11 bases lay between the germline ends. Per the germline V gene, CDR1 is MNHEY and CDR2 is SVGEGT.

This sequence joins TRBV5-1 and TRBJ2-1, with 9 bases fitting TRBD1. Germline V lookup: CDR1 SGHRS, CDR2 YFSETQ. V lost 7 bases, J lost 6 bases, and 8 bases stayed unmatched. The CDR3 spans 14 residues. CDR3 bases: TGCGCCAGCTCTGGACAGGGGATCGGCAATGAGCAGTTCTTC. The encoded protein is CASSGQGIGNEQFF.

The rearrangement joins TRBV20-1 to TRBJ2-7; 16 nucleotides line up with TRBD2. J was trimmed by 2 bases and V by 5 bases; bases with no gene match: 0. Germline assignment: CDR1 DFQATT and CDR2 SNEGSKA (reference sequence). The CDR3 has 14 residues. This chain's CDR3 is CSAGTSGRAYEQYF. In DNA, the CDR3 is TGCAGTGCTGGGACTAGCGGGAGGGCCTACGAGCAGTACTTC.

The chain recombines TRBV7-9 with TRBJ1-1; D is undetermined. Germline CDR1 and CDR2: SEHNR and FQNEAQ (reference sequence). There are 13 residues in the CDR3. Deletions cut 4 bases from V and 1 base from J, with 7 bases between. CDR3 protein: CASSSSRNTEAFF. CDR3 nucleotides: TGTGCCAGCAGCTCGTCCCGGAACACTGAAGCTTTCTTT.